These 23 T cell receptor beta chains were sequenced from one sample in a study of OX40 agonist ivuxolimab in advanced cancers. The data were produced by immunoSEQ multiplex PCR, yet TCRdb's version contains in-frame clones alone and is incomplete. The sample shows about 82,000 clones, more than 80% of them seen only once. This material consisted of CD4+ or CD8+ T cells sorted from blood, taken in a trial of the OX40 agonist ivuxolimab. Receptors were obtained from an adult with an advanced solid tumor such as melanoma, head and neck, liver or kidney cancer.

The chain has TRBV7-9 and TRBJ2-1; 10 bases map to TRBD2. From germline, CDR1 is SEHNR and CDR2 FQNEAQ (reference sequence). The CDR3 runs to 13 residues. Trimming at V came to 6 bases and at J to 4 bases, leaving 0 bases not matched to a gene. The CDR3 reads CASRLAGYNEQFF. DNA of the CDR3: TGTGCCAGCAGACTAGCGGGATACAATGAGCAGTTCTTC.

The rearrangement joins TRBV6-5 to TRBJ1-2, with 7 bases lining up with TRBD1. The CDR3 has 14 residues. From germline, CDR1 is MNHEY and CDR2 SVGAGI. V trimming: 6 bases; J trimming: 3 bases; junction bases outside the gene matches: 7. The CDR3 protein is CASRNARGYYGYTF. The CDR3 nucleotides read TGTGCCAGCAGGAACGCCAGGGGGTACTATGGCTACACCTTC.

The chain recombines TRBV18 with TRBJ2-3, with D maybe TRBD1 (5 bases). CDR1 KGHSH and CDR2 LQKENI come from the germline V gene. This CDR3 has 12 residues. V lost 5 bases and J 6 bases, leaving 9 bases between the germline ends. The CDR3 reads CASSSKGDTQYF. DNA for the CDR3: TGTGCCAGCTCATCTAAGGGGGATACGCAGTATTTT.

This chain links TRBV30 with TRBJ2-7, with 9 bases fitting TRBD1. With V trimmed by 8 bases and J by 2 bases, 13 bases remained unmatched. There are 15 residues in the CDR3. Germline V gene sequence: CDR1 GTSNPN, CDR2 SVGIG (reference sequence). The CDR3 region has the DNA TGTGCCGGTTCAAGAATGGGGACAGGGACCTACGAGCAGTACTTC. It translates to CAGSRMGTGTYEQYF. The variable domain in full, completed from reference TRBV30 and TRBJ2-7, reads SQTIHQWPATLVQPVGSPLSLECTVEGTSNPNLYWYRQAAGRGLQLLFYSVGIGQISSEVPQNLSASRPQDRQFILSSKKLLLSDSGFYLCAGSRMGTGTYEQYFGPGTRLTVT.

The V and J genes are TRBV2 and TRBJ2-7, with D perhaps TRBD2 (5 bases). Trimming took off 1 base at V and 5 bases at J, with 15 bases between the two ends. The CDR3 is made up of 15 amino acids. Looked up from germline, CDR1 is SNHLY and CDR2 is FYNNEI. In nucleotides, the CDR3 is TGTGCCAGCAGTGAAGGGGCGGGTAGTGATCACGAGCAGTACTTC. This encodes CASSEGAGSDHEQYF.

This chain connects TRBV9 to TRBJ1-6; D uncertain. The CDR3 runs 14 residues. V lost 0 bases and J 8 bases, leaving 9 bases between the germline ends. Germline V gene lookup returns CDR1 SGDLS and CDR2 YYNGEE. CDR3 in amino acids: CASSVVGEDSPLHF. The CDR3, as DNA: TGTGCCAGCAGCGTAGTCGGGGAAGATTCACCCCTCCACTTT.

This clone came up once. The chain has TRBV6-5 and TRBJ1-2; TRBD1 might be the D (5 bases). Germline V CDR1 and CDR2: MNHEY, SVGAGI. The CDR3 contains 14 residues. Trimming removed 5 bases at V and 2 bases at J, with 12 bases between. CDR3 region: CASSPQTENYGYTF. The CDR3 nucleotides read TGTGCCAGCAGTCCCCAGACAGAGAACTATGGCTACACCTTC.

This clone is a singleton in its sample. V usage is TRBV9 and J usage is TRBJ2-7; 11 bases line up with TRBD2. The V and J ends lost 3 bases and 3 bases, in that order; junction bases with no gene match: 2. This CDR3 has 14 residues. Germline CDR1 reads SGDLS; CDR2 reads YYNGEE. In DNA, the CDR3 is TGTGCCAGCAGCGAGGGACTAGCGGACTACGAGCAGTACTTC. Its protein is CASSEGLADYEQYF.

The CDR3 spells CASSFNSGGNTGELFF. DNA of the CDR3: TGCGCCAGCAGCTTCAATAGCGGGGGGAACACCGGGGAGCTGTTTTTT. The V gene is TRBV5-1, the J gene TRBJ2-2; TRBD2 matches at 9 bases. This CDR3 spans 16 amino acids. CDR1 is SGHRS, CDR2 YFSETQ, per germline. V lost 2 bases, J lost 1 base, and 3 bases stayed unmatched. The complete variable domain, with remaining parts taken from reference TRBV5-1 and TRBJ2-2, reads KAGVTQTPRYLIKTRGQQVTLSCSPISGHRSVSWYQQTPGQGLQFLFEYFSETQRNKGNFPGRFSGRQFSNSRSEMNVSTLELGDSALYLCASSFNSGGNTGELFFGEGSRLTVL.

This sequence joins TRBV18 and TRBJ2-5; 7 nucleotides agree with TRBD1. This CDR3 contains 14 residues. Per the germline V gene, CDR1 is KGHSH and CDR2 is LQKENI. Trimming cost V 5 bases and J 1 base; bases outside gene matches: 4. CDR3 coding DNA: TGTGCCAGCTCATCCCGACAGGGCCAAGAGACCCAGTACTTC. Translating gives CASSSRQGQETQYF.

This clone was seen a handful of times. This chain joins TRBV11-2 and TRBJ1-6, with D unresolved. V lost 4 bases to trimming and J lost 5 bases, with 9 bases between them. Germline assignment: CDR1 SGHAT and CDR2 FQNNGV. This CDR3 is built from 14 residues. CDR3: CASSYTADNSPLHF. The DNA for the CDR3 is TGTGCCAGCAGCTATACAGCGGATAATTCACCCCTCCACTTT.

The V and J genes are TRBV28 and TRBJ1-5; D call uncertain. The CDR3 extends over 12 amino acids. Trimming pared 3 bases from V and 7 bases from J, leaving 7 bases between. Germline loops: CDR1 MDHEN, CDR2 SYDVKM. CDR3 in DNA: TGTGCCAGCAGTTTCCTCACCCAGCCCCAGCATTTT. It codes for CASSFLTQPQHF.

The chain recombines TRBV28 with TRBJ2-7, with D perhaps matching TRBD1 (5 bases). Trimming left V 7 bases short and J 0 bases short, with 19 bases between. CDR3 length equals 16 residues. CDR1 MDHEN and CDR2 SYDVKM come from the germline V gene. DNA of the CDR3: TGTGCCAGCACCCTTTACAGGCCGCTCTCCTCCTACGAGCAGTACTTC. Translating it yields CASTLYRPLSSYEQYF.

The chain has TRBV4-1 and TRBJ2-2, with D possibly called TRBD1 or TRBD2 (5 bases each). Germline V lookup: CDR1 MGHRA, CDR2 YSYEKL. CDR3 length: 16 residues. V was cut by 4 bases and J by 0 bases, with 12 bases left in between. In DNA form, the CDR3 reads TGCGCCAGCAGCCGTCAGGTGGGGGCGAACACCGGGGAGCTGTTTTTT. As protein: CASSRQVGANTGELFF.

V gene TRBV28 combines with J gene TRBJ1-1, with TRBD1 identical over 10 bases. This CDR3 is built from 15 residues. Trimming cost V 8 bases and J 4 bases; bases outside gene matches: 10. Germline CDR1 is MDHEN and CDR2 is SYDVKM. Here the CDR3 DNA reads TGTGCCAGCTGGGACAGGGGCGCTGAGGGCACTGAAGCTTTCTTT. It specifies CASWDRGAEGTEAFF.

CDR3 nucleotide sequence: TGTGCCAGTTCGCGAGGGCCCGTTGGACTAGCGGGGGGGCCCTACGAGCAGTACTTC. As protein: CASSRGPVGLAGGPYEQYF. The genes are TRBV2 and TRBJ2-7; TRBD2 matches 15 bases. This CDR3 is built from 19 residues. The germline CDR1 and CDR2 sequences are SNHLY and FYNNEI. The trim removed 9 bases at V and 2 bases at J, leaving 17 bases unmatched.

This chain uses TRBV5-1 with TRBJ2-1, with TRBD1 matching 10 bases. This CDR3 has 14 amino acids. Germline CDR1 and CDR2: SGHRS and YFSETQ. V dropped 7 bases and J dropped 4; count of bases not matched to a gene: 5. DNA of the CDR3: TGCGCCAGCTCCGGGACAGGGGCTTACAATGAGCAGTTCTTC. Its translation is CASSGTGAYNEQFF.

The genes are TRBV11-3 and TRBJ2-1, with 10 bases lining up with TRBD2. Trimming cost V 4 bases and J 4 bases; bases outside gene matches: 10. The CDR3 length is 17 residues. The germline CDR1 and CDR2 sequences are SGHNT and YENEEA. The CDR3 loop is CASSSVIAGGRYNEQFF. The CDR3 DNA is TGTGCCAGCAGCTCAGTTATAGCGGGGGGCCGATACAATGAGCAGTTCTTC.

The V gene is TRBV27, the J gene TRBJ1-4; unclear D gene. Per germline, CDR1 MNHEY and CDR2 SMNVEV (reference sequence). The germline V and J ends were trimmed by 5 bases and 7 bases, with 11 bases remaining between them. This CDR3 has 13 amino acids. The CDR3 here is CASSAIVGEKLFF. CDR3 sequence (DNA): TGTGCCAGCAGTGCAATAGTCGGTGAAAAACTGTTTTTT.

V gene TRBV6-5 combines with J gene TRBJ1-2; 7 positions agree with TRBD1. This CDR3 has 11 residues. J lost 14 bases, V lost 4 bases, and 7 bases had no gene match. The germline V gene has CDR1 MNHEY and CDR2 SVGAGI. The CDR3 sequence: CASSFTGAWTF. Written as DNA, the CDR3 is TGTGCCAGCAGTTTTACAGGGGCCTGGACCTTC.

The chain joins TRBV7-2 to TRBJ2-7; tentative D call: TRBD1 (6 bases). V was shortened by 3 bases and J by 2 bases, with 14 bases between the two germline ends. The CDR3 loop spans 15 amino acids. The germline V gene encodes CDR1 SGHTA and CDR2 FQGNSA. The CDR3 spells CASSFKAGVAYEQYF. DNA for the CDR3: TGTGCCAGCAGCTTTAAAGCAGGGGTGGCCTACGAGCAGTACTTC. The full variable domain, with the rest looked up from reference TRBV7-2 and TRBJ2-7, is GAGVSQSPSNKVTEKGKDVELRCDPISGHTALYWYRQSLGQGLEFLIYFQGNSAPDKSGLPSDRFSAERTGGSVSTLTIQRTQQEDSAVYLCASSFKAGVAYEQYFGPGTRLTVT.

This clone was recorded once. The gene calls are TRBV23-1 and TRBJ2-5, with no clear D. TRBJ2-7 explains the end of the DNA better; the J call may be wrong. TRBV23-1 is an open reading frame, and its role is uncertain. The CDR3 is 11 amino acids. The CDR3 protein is CASTDAHEQYF. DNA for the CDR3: TGCGCCAGCACCGACGCCCACGAGCAGTACTTC.

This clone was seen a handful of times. Here the CDR3 DNA reads TGTGCCAGCAGTGAAGTCTGGAGCATCTCTGGAAACACCATATATTTT. Translated, it gives CASSEVWSISGNTIYF. The rearrangement joins TRBV6-1 to TRBJ1-3, with unresolved D. Germline V gives CDR1 MNHNS, CDR2 SASEGT. V was shortened by 1 base and J by 0 bases, with 10 bases between the two germline ends. This CDR3 contains 16 residues.